One sample yielded the 26 T cell receptor beta chains listed below, sequenced in a study of T-cell memory formation after mild COVID-19. TCRdb reprocessed the 5' RACE reads with MiXCR, giving one entry per CDR3 protein. The sample consists of 450,000 or so distinct CDR3 sequences, 25% of them appearing once. The source material was PBMCs or a T cell subset sorted from them (not recorded which). Receptors were obtained from an adult woman who had mild COVID-19 (a few samples of this study predate the infection). Cell type and time point are not known.

The sample holds a few counts of this clonotype. J is TRBJ2-2 and V is TRBV24-1; 15 bases agree with TRBD2. Germline-derived CDR1 and CDR2 are KGHDR and SFDVKD. This CDR3 spans 19 amino acids. V shed 0 bases and J 0 bases; nucleotides not matched to a gene: 1. The CDR3 is CATSDLGTSGRTNTGELFF. CDR3 DNA sequence: TGTGCCACCAGTGATTTGGGGACTAGCGGGAGGACGAACACCGGGGAGCTGTTTTTT.

The chain couples TRBV6-5 to TRBJ2-7; 9 nucleotides line up with TRBD1. The trim removed 6 bases at V and 3 bases at J, leaving 9 bases unmatched. This CDR3 region has 15 residues. The germline V gene has CDR1 MNHEY and CDR2 SVGAGI. The CDR3 reads CASSPDRGQIYEQYF. The CDR3, as DNA: TGTGCCAGCAGCCCGGACAGGGGACAAATCTACGAGCAGTACTTC.

The rearrangement uses TRBV7-9 and TRBJ2-1; TRBD2 might be the D (7 bases). Trimming removed 5 bases from V and 7 bases from J, with 18 bases in between. Germline CDR1 SEHNR, CDR2 FQNEAQ (reference sequence). This CDR3 has 15 residues. The CDR3 is CASSEVGGPKNEQFF. The CDR3 coding sequence is TGTGCCAGCAGCGAAGTCGGGGGGCCCAAGAATGAGCAGTTCTTC.

J is TRBJ2-3 and V is TRBV30; D unresolved. This CDR3 has 13 amino acids. CDR1 GTSNPN and CDR2 SVGIG come from the germline V gene (reference sequence). The V and J ends lost 0 bases and 6 bases respectively, with 10 bases between them. The CDR3 loop is CAWSVSRRDTQYF. In DNA form, the CDR3 reads TGTGCCTGGAGTGTCTCTAGACGGGATACGCAGTATTTT.

This chain joins TRBV18 and TRBJ1-6; possibly TRBD1 for D (5 bases). V was pared by 6 bases and J by 13 bases, with 16 bases between. The CDR3 runs 13 residues. In germline, CDR1 is KGHSH, CDR2 LQKENI. The CDR3 loop reads CASSQGDRRPLHF. CDR3 DNA sequence: TGTGCCAGCTCCCAAGGGGACCGTCGGCCCCTCCACTTT.

This clonotype was recorded a few times. The CDR3 DNA sequence: TGTGCCAGCGAACAGCCCGGTTCCAACTACGAGCAGTACTTC. It yields the protein CASEQPGSNYEQYF. The J gene is TRBJ2-7, the V gene TRBV7-6; no clear D gene. Trimming removed 8 bases at V and 3 bases at J, with 17 bases between. This CDR3 has 14 amino acids. Germline V gives CDR1 SGHVS, CDR2 FNYEAQ.

The genes are TRBV4-2 and TRBJ2-1, with D unclear. Germline values: CDR1 LGHNA, CDR2 YNFKEQ. V dropped 1 base and J dropped 8 bases, with 9 bases sitting between them. The CDR3 sequence is 13 residues long. The chain's CDR3 is CASSQGKVDEQFF. The CDR3 DNA reads as TGTGCCAGCAGCCAAGGAAAGGTCGATGAGCAGTTCTTC.

This chain uses TRBV27 with TRBJ2-7, with 10 bases matching TRBD2. V trimming: 5 bases; J trimming: 2 bases; junction bases outside the gene matches: 6. Per the germline V gene, CDR1 is MNHEY and CDR2 is SMNVEV (reference sequence). CDR3 length: 15 amino acids. In DNA, the CDR3 is TGTGCCAGCAGTACACTAGCGGGACTTACCTACGAGCAGTACTTC. Amino acids: CASSTLAGLTYEQYF.

The chain is built from TRBV7-6 and TRBJ2-7, with D possibly being TRBD1 or TRBD2 (5 bases each). CDR1 is SGHVS and CDR2 is FNYEAQ in the germline V gene. This CDR3 contains 13 residues. Trimming took 5 bases from V and 3 from J, leaving 11 bases between them. The chain's CDR3 is CASSQRDDYEQYF. In DNA, the CDR3 is TGTGCCAGCAGCCAGAGGGACGACTACGAGCAGTACTTC.

This chain connects TRBV7-2 to TRBJ2-1; 7 nucleotides align to TRBD2. The CDR3 runs 15 residues. The V gene's germline CDR1 is SGHTA and CDR2 FQGNSA. The ends lost 3 bases at V and 5 bases at J; junction bases unmatched: 7. CDR3 loop: CASSLIGEGNNEQFF. DNA of the CDR3: TGTGCCAGCAGCTTGATAGGGGAGGGTAACAATGAGCAGTTCTTC.

CDR3 nucleotide sequence: TGCAGTGCTAGAGATCTGAGCTACGAGCAGTACTTC. Protein: CSARDLSYEQYF. V is TRBV20-1 and J is TRBJ2-7; D gene ambiguous. This CDR3 comprises 12 residues. CDR1 is DFQATT and CDR2 is SNEGSKA in the germline V gene (reference sequence). Trimming removed 0 bases at V and 3 bases at J, with 6 bases between.

This clonotype was counted only a few times. The chain couples TRBV18 to TRBJ2-7, with TRBD1 matching 9 bases. There are 15 residues in the CDR3. The trim removed 8 bases at V and 5 bases at J, leaving 13 bases unmatched. CDR1 and CDR2 from the germline V gene are KGHSH and LQKENI. The CDR3 sequence is CASTSGTGYSNEQYF. In DNA form, the CDR3 reads TGTGCCAGCACCTCCGGGACAGGGTACAGTAACGAGCAGTACTTC.

This clonotype showed up just a few times. The chain recombines TRBV12-3 or TRBV12-4 with TRBJ2-7; maybe TRBD1 (5 bases). V gave up 3 bases and J gave up 6 bases, with 12 bases separating them. This CDR3 is built from 13 residues. The CDR3 here is CASSFRALSEQYF. The CDR3 DNA sequence: TGTGCCAGCAGTTTCAGGGCGCTCAGCGAGCAGTACTTC.

J is TRBJ2-3 and V is TRBV5-6; no clear D gene. Trimming took off 3 bases at V and 4 bases at J, with 12 bases between the two ends. Germline V gene sequence: CDR1 SGHDT, CDR2 YYEEEE. The CDR3 totals 14 residues. CDR3 nucleotides: TGTGCCAGCAGCTCCTCGCATAGGGCAGATACGCAGTATTTT. This encodes CASSSSHRADTQYF.

The chain uses TRBV7-9 and TRBJ2-7; 11 bases match TRBD2. V was pared by 5 bases and J by 1 base, with 7 bases of the junction left unmatched. This CDR3 spans 16 amino acids. Germline CDR1 reads SEHNR; CDR2 reads FQNEAQ (reference sequence). The CDR3 sequence is CASSGTGTSGSYEQYF. The CDR3 coding sequence is TGTGCCAGCAGCGGCACCGGGACTAGCGGATCCTACGAGCAGTACTTC.

In its sample, this clonotype was seen a few times. The chain recombines TRBV6-1 with TRBJ1-4, with unresolved D. V was trimmed by 2 bases and J by 7 bases, leaving 11 bases between them. This CDR3 has 14 residues. Germline V gene data show CDR1 as MNHNS and CDR2 as SASEGT. The CDR3 protein is CASSELRRGEKLFF. DNA for the CDR3: TGTGCCAGCAGTGAATTAAGGAGAGGTGAAAAACTGTTTTTT.

This sequence joins TRBV12-3 or TRBV12-4 and TRBJ2-4, with a weak D call TRBD2 (5 bases). V was shortened by 3 bases and J by 7 bases, with 10 bases between the two germline ends. CDR3 length: 13 amino acids. The CDR3 protein is CASSFESGNIQYF. CDR3 nucleotide sequence: TGTGCCAGCAGTTTCGAATCGGGGAACATTCAGTACTTC.

The genes are TRBV9 and TRBJ2-3; the D gene could be TRBD1 or TRBD2 (5 bases each). This CDR3 has 15 amino acids. In germline, CDR1 is SGDLS, CDR2 YYNGEE. V lost 4 bases and J lost 1, with 13 bases in between. CDR3: CASSPRDHGTDTQYF. CDR3 nucleotides: TGTGCCAGCAGCCCCAGGGACCACGGCACAGATACGCAGTATTTT.

The sample holds a few counts of this clonotype. The genes are TRBV6-6 and TRBJ1-1; 7 bases fit TRBD1. The CDR3 runs to 13 residues. Germline lookup yields CDR1 MNHNY and CDR2 SVGAGI (reference sequence). V lost 5 bases to trimming and J lost 5 bases; unmatched junction nucleotides: 5. Here the CDR3 DNA reads TGTGCCAGCAGTATCTCACAGGGGACTGAAGCTTTCTTT. Translation gives CASSISQGTEAFF.

The chain links TRBV24-1 to TRBJ1-1, with D unclear. The CDR3 is made up of 13 amino acids. Per the germline V gene, CDR1 is KGHDR and CDR2 is SFDVKD. Trimming pared 4 bases from V and 1 base from J, leaving 6 bases between. Written as DNA, the CDR3 is TGTGCCACCAGTGAGGTCGGGAACACTGAAGCTTTCTTT. Encoded protein: CATSEVGNTEAFF.

This sequence joins TRBV5-1 and TRBJ2-3; D is unresolved. V gave up 3 bases and J gave up 5 bases, with 7 bases separating them. This CDR3 is 12 amino acids long. Per the germline V gene, CDR1 is SGHRS and CDR2 is YFSETQ. This CDR3 reads CASSYAGDTQYF. The CDR3 bases are TGCGCCAGCAGCTATGCAGGAGATACGCAGTATTTT.

The V gene is TRBV10-3, the J gene TRBJ1-1; TRBD1 is a possible D gene (5 bases). Between the trimmed V and J ends, which lost 10 bases and 0 bases, there was a span of 15 bases. The CDR3 spans 14 residues. Germline V gene data show CDR1 as ENHRY and CDR2 as SYGVKD. The chain's CDR3 is CATARGSMNTEAFF. CDR3 coding DNA: TGTGCCACGGCCCGGGGCTCAATGAACACTGAAGCTTTCTTT.

This clonotype showed up many times. This chain joins TRBV9 and TRBJ2-3; 11 bases agree with TRBD2. V was clipped by 0 bases and J by 0 bases; unmatched bases: 0. This CDR3 has 16 residues. Per the germline V gene, CDR1 is SGDLS and CDR2 is YYNGEE. CDR3 in DNA: TGTGCCAGCAGCGTAGGGACTAGCGGGAGCACAGATACGCAGTATTTT. It codes for CASSVGTSGSTDTQYF.

The V and J genes are TRBV24-1 and TRBJ1-1; the D gene is possibly TRBD1 (6 bases). The CDR3 is 14 amino acids. Germline assignment: CDR1 KGHDR and CDR2 SFDVKD. V was trimmed by 3 bases and J by 2 bases, leaving 9 bases between them. CDR3 in DNA: TGTGCCACCAGTGATGGGGGGCCTAACACTGAAGCTTTCTTT. Its protein is CATSDGGPNTEAFF.

This clonotype was found once. V usage is TRBV20-1 and J usage is TRBJ2-1; TRBD2 agrees at 16 bases. V was pared by 6 bases and J by 0 bases, with 5 bases of the junction left unmatched. Per the germline V gene, CDR1 is DFQATT and CDR2 is SNEGSKA (reference sequence). The CDR3 extends over 17 amino acids. CDR3 region: CSAKGLAGGSSYNEQFF. DNA for the CDR3: TGCAGTGCAAAGGGACTAGCGGGGGGGTCCTCCTACAATGAGCAGTTCTTC.

The chain links TRBV7-2 to TRBJ2-1, with 12 bases fitting TRBD2. Trimming took 4 bases from V and 12 from J; bases not matched to a gene: 13. Germline V gene sequence: CDR1 SGHTA, CDR2 FQGNSA. The CDR3 has 16 amino acids. As DNA, the CDR3 is TGTGCCAGCAGCTCTAGCGGGGGGGCCCTTGTGAGCGGGCAGTTCTTC. Its translation is CASSSSGGALVSGQFF.